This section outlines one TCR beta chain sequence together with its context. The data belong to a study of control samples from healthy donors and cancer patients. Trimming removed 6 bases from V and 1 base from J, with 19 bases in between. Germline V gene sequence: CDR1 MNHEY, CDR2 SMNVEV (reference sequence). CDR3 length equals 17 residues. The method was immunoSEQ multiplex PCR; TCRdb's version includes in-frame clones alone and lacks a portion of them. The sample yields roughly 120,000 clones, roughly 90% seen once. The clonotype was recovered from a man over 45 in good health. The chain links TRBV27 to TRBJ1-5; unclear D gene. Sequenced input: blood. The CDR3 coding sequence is TGTGCCAGCAGCCCGAGGTGGGCCTCCGAGAGCAATCAGCCCCAGCATTTT. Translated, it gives CASSPRWASESNQPQHF.